The clone carrying this T cell receptor beta chain has a handful of counts. Its antigen remains unknown. This sample is drawn from a study of response to subunit inactivated influenza vaccine. Study-wide results and caveats: The authors offered the suggestion that each seasonal influenza vaccination recruits few new T cells.

Germline CDR1 is DFQATT and CDR2 is SNEGSKA (reference sequence). The V end was cut by 6 bases, the J end by 6 bases, with 15 bases between. The length of the CDR3 is 12 residues. TCRdb re-derived calls from the RT-PCR reads in MiXCR, one entry per CDR3 protein. The sample holds approximately 520,000 distinct CDR3 sequences; about 15% are singletons and the top ten take less than 4%. The chain links TRBV20-1 to TRBJ2-7, with a weak D call TRBD1 (6 bases). The sequenced sample was CD4+ T cells sorted from PBMCs, obtained about 23 months after vaccination. The receptor's source is a man aged 45 to 75 who received an inactivated influenza vaccine. The CDR3 nucleotides read TGCAGTGCCCCGAAACAGGGAACCGAGCAGTACTTC. Residues: CSAPKQGTEQYF.